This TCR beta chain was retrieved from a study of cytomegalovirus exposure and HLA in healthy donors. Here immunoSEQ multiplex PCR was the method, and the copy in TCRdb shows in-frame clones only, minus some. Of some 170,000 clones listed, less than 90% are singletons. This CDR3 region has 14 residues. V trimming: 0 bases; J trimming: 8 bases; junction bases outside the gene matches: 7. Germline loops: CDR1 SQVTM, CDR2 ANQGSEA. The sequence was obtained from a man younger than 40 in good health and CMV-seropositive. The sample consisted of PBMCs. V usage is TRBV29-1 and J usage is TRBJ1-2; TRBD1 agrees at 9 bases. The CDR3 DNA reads TGCAGCGTTGAAGAGGGGACAGGGCGATGGGGCTACACCTTC. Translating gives CSVEEGTGRWGYTF.